This T cell receptor (beta chain) was captured in a study of T cells expressing NK-cell markers. Overall study context: HCMV serostatus: seven of eight sequenced donors positive, one negative.

The germline CDR1 and CDR2 sequences are DFQATT and SNEGSKA (reference sequence). There are 13 residues in the CDR3. The cDNA for TCR beta came from 5'RACE template switching with UMIs. TCRdb reprocessed the 5' RACE reads and keeps a single row for each CDR3 protein, giving no DNA. The sample holds roughly 20,000 distinct CDR3 sequences. Worth noting for this clonotype: Antigen specificity is unknown.

Points from the study as a whole: Several donors likewise had their CD3+CD56-NKG2C+ fraction led by these clonotypes. Dominant NKG2C+ clonotypes were found to form roughly 1.0-7.0% of CD8+ T cells in roughly 6 donors.

The sample comprised blood T cells: a sorted CD56 or NKG2C T cell subset, CD4+ or CD8+ T cells, or bulk PBMC T cells (not recorded which). The chain links TRBV20-1 to TRBJ2-3. This clonotype originated in a man aged 18-70 years in good health. The CDR3 sequence is CSARGPSTDTQYF.